This entry lists 24 T cell receptor beta chains sequenced from one sample in a study of T cell responses to AZD1222 COVID-19 vaccine. The repertoire was sequenced with immunoSEQ multiplex PCR; TCRdb's copy has only in-frame clones and lacks some. The sample holds about 79,000 clones, 75% to 85% seen once. The input for sequencing was peripheral blood, taken on day 0 of AZD1222 vaccination. The receptors were sampled from an adult in good health.

DNA of the CDR3: TGCGCCAGCAGCCCGGGACAGGGGTATAGCAATCAGCCCCAGCATTTT. It codes for CASSPGQGYSNQPQHF. The gene calls are TRBV4-1 and TRBJ1-5, with 10 bases identical to TRBD1. Germline CDR1 reads MGHRA; CDR2 reads YSYEKL. This CDR3 is built from 16 residues. Trimming at V came to 4 bases and at J to 0 bases, leaving 3 bases not matched to a gene.

V and J are TRBV27 and TRBJ2-2; TRBD1 agrees at 9 bases. Germline V gives CDR1 MNHEY, CDR2 SMNVEV (reference sequence). Trimming took 6 bases from V and 5 from J; bases not matched to a gene: 13. This CDR3 spans 17 amino acids. As DNA, the CDR3 is TGTGCCAGCAGCTCAAGGACAGGGGTGATAAAGACCGGGGAGCTGTTTTTT. This sequence encodes CASSSRTGVIKTGELFF.

The chain is built from TRBV11-2 and TRBJ2-7, with D possibly being TRBD1 (6 bases). The CDR3 loop spans 16 amino acids. The ends were cut back, 2 bases at V and 5 bases at J, with 19 bases in the middle. CDR1 is SGHAT and CDR2 is FQNNGV in the germline V gene. CDR3: CASSLSAAGVRDEQYF. The CDR3 nucleotides read TGTGCCAGCAGCTTAAGTGCGGCAGGGGTCCGCGACGAGCAGTACTTC.

In this sample, this clone turned up a few times. This sequence joins TRBV6-1 and TRBJ1-1, with unresolved D. The V gene lost 3 bases and the J gene lost 5 bases, with 10 bases spanning the gap. The CDR3 is made up of 13 amino acids. Germline CDR1 MNHNS, CDR2 SASEGT. The CDR3 loop reads CASSDPEATEAFF. In DNA, the CDR3 is TGTGCCAGCAGTGACCCCGAGGCTACTGAAGCTTTCTTT.

The genes are TRBV19 and TRBJ1-1; 7 positions match TRBD1. CDR1 LNHDA and CDR2 SQIVND come from the germline V gene (reference sequence). Trimming took 4 bases from V and 4 from J; bases not matched to a gene: 6. CDR3 size: 14 residues. The CDR3, as DNA: TGTGCCAGTAGTAATCGGGACAGTCGCACTGAAGCTTTCTTT. Protein: CASSNRDSRTEAFF.

The gene calls are TRBV5-1 and TRBJ2-3; TRBD2 matches 10 bases. CDR1 is SGHRS, CDR2 YFSETQ, per germline. This CDR3 comprises 16 residues. With V trimmed by 0 bases and J by 1 base, 2 bases remained unmatched. CDR3: CASSLGGLAGTDTQYF. DNA for the CDR3: TGCGCCAGCAGCTTGGGTGGACTAGCGGGCACAGATACGCAGTATTTT.

This chain uses TRBV23-1 with TRBJ2-3, with TRBD1 matching 7 bases. TRBV23-1 is filed as an ORF, its function uncertain. V dropped 2 bases and J dropped 2; count of bases not matched to a gene: 4. CDR3 size: 15 residues. DNA for the CDR3: TGCGCCAGCAGTCAACCCGGGACAGTCACAGATACGCAGTATTTT. Translated: CASSQPGTVTDTQYF.

The gene calls are TRBV2 and TRBJ1-6; maybe TRBD1 (6 bases). CDR1 and CDR2 from the germline V gene are SNHLY and FYNNEI. Trimming left V 5 bases short and J 7 bases short, with 12 bases between. This CDR3 has 14 amino acids. The CDR3 protein is CASSRTASNSPLHF. Written as DNA, the CDR3 is TGTGCCAGCAGTAGGACAGCGTCAAATTCACCCCTCCACTTT.

V is TRBV4-2 and J is TRBJ1-2; D unresolved. The V gene lost 1 base and the J gene lost 3 bases, with 12 bases spanning the gap. This CDR3 comprises 15 residues. Germline values: CDR1 LGHNA, CDR2 YNFKEQ. The CDR3 bases are TGTGCCAGCAGCCAAGCCCAGGATCGGCACTATGGCTACACCTTC. This translates into CASSQAQDRHYGYTF.

The chain carries TRBV7-2 and TRBJ2-5; 11 bases match TRBD2. Germline V lookup: CDR1 SGHTA, CDR2 FQGNSA. J was trimmed by 5 bases and V by 4 bases; bases with no gene match: 12. The CDR3 covers 17 residues. The CDR3 loop reads CASSSNGVAGGPETQYF. CDR3 nucleotide sequence: TGTGCCAGCAGCTCCAACGGGGTAGCGGGAGGGCCGGAGACCCAGTACTTC.

The chain combines TRBV27 with TRBJ1-5, with TRBD1 as a possible D gene (5 bases). Germline loops: CDR1 MNHEY, CDR2 SMNVEV (reference sequence). The CDR3 length is 12 residues. V dropped 10 bases and J dropped 2 bases, with 9 bases sitting between them. The CDR3 region is CATGIGNQPQHF. The CDR3, as DNA: TGTGCCACAGGGATCGGCAATCAGCCCCAGCATTTT.

V and J are TRBV11-2 and TRBJ2-5, with 13 bases aligning to TRBD2. Per germline, CDR1 SGHAT and CDR2 FQNNGV. The length of the CDR3 is 18 residues. With V trimmed by 0 bases and J by 4 bases, 8 bases remained unmatched. The CDR3, as DNA: TGTGCCAGCAGCTTAGATCGGAGACTAGCGGGGGGAAGAGAGACCCAGTACTTC. This gives the protein CASSLDRRLAGGRETQYF.

The CDR3 is CASSIPSGGGSDTQYF. The DNA of the CDR3 is TGTGCCAGCAGCATCCCTAGCGGCGGCGGTTCAGATACGCAGTATTTT. The chain recombines TRBV5-4 with TRBJ2-3, with 7 bases matching TRBD2. Germline V gene lookup returns CDR1 SGHNT and CDR2 YYREEE (reference sequence). CDR3 length equals 16 residues. Germline trimming cut 4 bases from V and 4 bases from J; bases unmatched to any gene: 12. Variable domain in full (rest from reference TRBV5-4 and TRBJ2-3): ETGVTQSPTHLIKTRGQQVTLRCSSQSGHNTVSWYQQALGQGPQFIFQYYREEENGRGNFPPRFSGLQFPNYSSELNVNALELDDSALYLCASSIPSGGGSDTQYFGPGTRLTVL.

This clone showed up just a few times. V and J are TRBV11-2 and TRBJ1-6, with D unclear. V lost 0 bases to trimming and J lost 10 bases, with 10 bases between them. The CDR3 is 14 residues long. Germline V gene data show CDR1 as SGHAT and CDR2 as FQNNGV. The CDR3 region is CASSLDPGISPLHF. The CDR3 DNA reads TGTGCCAGCAGCTTAGATCCAGGAATCTCACCCCTCCACTTT.

This clone was seen only once. The chain links TRBV6-5 to TRBJ2-7; D is undetermined. The CDR3 extends over 10 amino acids. V lost 8 bases and J lost 7, with 9 bases in between. CDR1 is MNHEY and CDR2 is SVGAGI in the germline V gene. For the CDR3, the DNA is TGTGCCAGCCCCCTAGGTGAGCAGTACTTC. It encodes CASPLGEQYF.

This clone has a single count. This chain connects TRBV12-3 or TRBV12-4 to TRBJ1-2; the D is unclear. V was cut by 3 bases and J by 5 bases, with 4 bases left in between. This CDR3 contains 11 residues. CDR3 loop: CASSFGYGYTF. The CDR3 DNA reads as TGTGCCAGCAGTTTTGGTTATGGCTACACCTTC.

CDR3 nucleotide sequence: TGTGCCAGCAGCCCCCCCGGGACAGGGGGTAGCAATCAGCCCCAGCATTTT. Protein sequence: CASSPPGTGGSNQPQHF. The chain joins TRBV7-9 to TRBJ1-5; 11 bases line up with TRBD1. The germline V gene has CDR1 SEHNR and CDR2 FQNEAQ (reference sequence). The J segment lost 0 bases and the V segment lost 5 bases, leaving 6 bases of the junction unmatched. The CDR3 has 17 amino acids.

This clone is a singleton in its sample. This chain connects TRBV19 to TRBJ2-1, with D unclear. Trimming stripped 3 bases from V and 5 bases from J, with 14 bases between. This CDR3 contains 15 residues. The germline V gene has CDR1 LNHDA and CDR2 SQIVND (reference sequence). CDR3 sequence: CASSIEPRRNNEQFF. The CDR3 DNA follows: TGTGCCAGTAGTATCGAACCACGTCGGAACAATGAGCAGTTCTTC.

A few counts support this clone. The chain carries TRBV11-2 and TRBJ2-1; D not certain. The CDR3 has 13 residues. Germline V gives CDR1 SGHAT, CDR2 FQNNGV. Trimming removed 1 base from V and 3 bases from J, with 4 bases in between. The CDR3 protein is CASSLVDYNEQFF. CDR3 sequence (DNA): TGTGCCAGCAGCTTAGTAGACTACAATGAGCAGTTCTTC.

About this clone: Other DNA sequences in this sample translate to the same CDR3. J is TRBJ1-5 and V is TRBV13, with D hard to call. The CDR3 consists of 13 residues. Germline CDR1 PRHDT, CDR2 FYEKMQ (reference sequence). The V end lost 2 bases, the J end lost 4 bases, and 6 bases lay between the germline ends. DNA of the CDR3: TGTGCCAGCAGCTTATCGCGGAATCAGCCCCAGCATTTT. Translated, it gives CASSLSRNQPQHF.

This chain links TRBV27 with TRBJ1-5, with TRBD1 identical over 7 bases. The V gene's germline CDR1 is MNHEY and CDR2 SMNVEV (reference sequence). The V segment lost 0 bases and the J segment 3 bases; nucleotides outside the gene matches: 2. There are 15 residues in the CDR3. The CDR3 reads CASSLSGGVNQPQHF. In DNA form, the CDR3 reads TGTGCCAGCAGTTTATCAGGGGGCGTCAATCAGCCCCAGCATTTT.

The chain combines TRBV6-1 with TRBJ1-5; 7 positions match TRBD1. The V gene end was trimmed by 2 bases and the J gene end by 6 bases; junction bases not matched to a gene: 4. CDR3 length: 14 amino acids. Per the germline V gene, CDR1 is MNHNS and CDR2 is SASEGT. The CDR3 protein is CASSESTGSQPQHF. The CDR3 DNA sequence: TGTGCCAGCAGTGAATCGACAGGGAGTCAGCCCCAGCATTTT.

The J gene is TRBJ1-2, the V gene TRBV15; possible D gene TRBD1, 6 bases. The V and J ends lost 5 bases and 8 bases respectively, with 18 bases between them. Germline V gives CDR1 LNHNV, CDR2 YYDKDF (reference sequence). This CDR3 has 14 residues. The CDR3, as DNA: TGTGCCACCAGCGTACGGCAGGGGCGGGCGGGCTACACCTTC. It is translated as CATSVRQGRAGYTF.

This rearrangement joins TRBV29-1 to TRBJ1-1; a possible D gene is TRBD1 (6 bases). V lost 4 bases and J 1 base, leaving 13 bases between the germline ends. The V gene's germline CDR1 is SQVTM and CDR2 ANQGSEA. The CDR3 loop spans 14 amino acids. The CDR3 loop is CSVGQGWKNTEAFF. As DNA, the CDR3 is TGCAGCGTTGGGCAGGGGTGGAAGAACACTGAAGCTTTCTTT.